This T cell receptor beta chain was sequenced during a study of T-cell memory formation after mild COVID-19 (dated by TCRdb to 2020 to 2023). For context, the study as a whole: Most TCR sequence clusters were specific to one of the two donors. Two young, previously healthy adult volunteers made up the cohort, one male and one female. Longitudinal TCRalpha and TCRbeta repertoire sequencing tracked T-cell clones expanding and contracting after mild COVID-19 in two donors.

On this clonotype itself: The specificity of this receptor is unknown. It has no much larger one-base neighbor in the sample; base qualities were not kept.

The research as a whole found: Contracting CD4+ clones were found mainly in CM and EM memory subsets, while CD8+ clones were enriched in EMRA. Balanced CD4/CD8 phenotypes were observed for clones contracting from day 15 to 85, whereas a bias towards CD4+ was observed for a second wave of clones expanding from day 15 to 37. Whether the second-wave clones peaking on day 37 were SARS-CoV-2 specific was not confirmed. Some responding clones were found in pre-infection memory, which suggests that pre-existing cross-reactive memory T cells took part in the SARS-CoV-2 response. Only two mild cases were covered in the study, and larger cohorts including severe cases with pre-infection samples were considered necessary.

The instrument given in TCRdb is Illumina NovaSeq 6000. cDNA libraries for TCRalpha and TCRbeta were prepared by 5'RACE using constant-segment primers, with sample barcodes and unique molecular identifiers added. Trizol reagent was used to extract RNA from every sample. Library amplification was performed in two PCR steps, and a second sample barcode and Illumina TruSeq adapters were introduced in the second step. The libraries were sequenced on an Illumina NovaSeq using 2 x 150 bp paired-end reads. The study's processing was this. Demultiplexing of reads and collapsing into UMI-guided consensus sequences were performed with migec v1.2.7. Using mixcr v2.1.11, UMI consensuses were aligned to TRA and TRB V and J templates and then assembled into clonotypes. A clonotype was counted as expanded or contracted only if both edgeR and NoisET called the change significant, with noise models trained on biological replicates. For edgeR calls, a false discovery rate-adjusted p below 0.01 and a log2 fold-change threshold of 1 were applied. As an exploratory analysis of dynamics, max-normalized trajectories of the 1000 most abundant clonotypes were examined by PCA with hierarchical clustering. Each responding clone was given a CD4 or CD8 phenotype based on the CD4+ and CD8+ repertoires, which had been sequenced separately. In-frame beta chains were kept once TCRdb had trimmed the public reads at Q25 with fastp and called clones with MiXCR. Entries are consolidated by CDR3 protein sequence, retaining the most common genes and DNA. TCRdb, not the authors, supplied the V and J calls. For this sample the table gives around 300,000 distinct CDR3 sequences, of which around 8% were detected only once. The ten most abundant clones make up about 20% of the sample.

From the cysteine up to the phenylalanine, the CDR3 has a length of 12 residues. Solely the CDR3 DNA is kept, with 36 bases framed from the first base. Deletion took 8 bases off V and 4 bases off J, with a span of 14 bases between the germline ends. The germline V gene specifies SQVTM as CDR1 and ANQGSEA as CDR2. PBMCs were isolated by Ficoll-Paque density gradient centrifugation. Sequencing input: PBMCs or a T cell subset sorted from them (not recorded which). This chain is built from TRBV29-1 and TRBJ1-1; no confident D gene assignment can be made. This TCR was sampled from a man between 18 and 35 years old who had mild COVID-19 (a few samples of this study predate the infection). The sample titles of this study are shuffled in the database, so cell type and time point are left out; the donor was told from shared clones. The nucleotide sequence is given as TGCAGCACGGATACGGAGGGCACTGAAGCTTTCTTT. Its protein product is CSTDTEGTEAFF.